This T cell receptor (beta chain) was captured by sequencing in a study of brain T cells in children with intractable seizures. Findings and caveats of the study: Clones missing pre-surgery may reflect undersampling of that blood sample.

Data came from immunoSEQ multiplex PCR; TCRdb stores just in-frame clones and leaves some out. The table has 340,000 or so clones, more than 85% seen once; the top ten hold approximately 5%. Documented time point: blood from clinic visit 5 months post-surgery; TSC patient then seizure free. This clone has only a few counts. Its antigen is currently unknown. In the same sample, other DNA sequences code for this CDR3. The CDR3 contains 11 residues. CDR1 and CDR2 from the germline V gene are DFQATT and SNEGSKA (reference sequence). V gave up 4 bases and J gave up 6 bases; unmatched junction bases: 0. The sequence derives from a boy less than two years old with tuberous sclerosis and intractable seizures. The rearrangement links TRBV20-1 to TRBJ1-5; 7 bases are shared with TRBD1. Sequencing was performed on peripheral blood, taken 4 to 5 months after surgery. CDR3 amino acids: CSATGGQPQHF. DNA of the CDR3: TGCAGTGCTACAGGGGGTCAGCCCCAGCATTTT.